This T cell receptor beta chain was identified during a study of cytomegalovirus exposure and HLA in healthy donors. Primers for the PCR totalled 60 Vbeta and 13 Jbeta. TCRdb's copy holds only in-frame clones and misses some; the assay was immunoSEQ multiplex PCR. The data contain approximately 110,000 clones, about 79% of them singletons. Germline V gives CDR1 SQVTM, CDR2 ANQGSEA. V gave up 0 bases and J gave up 1 base; unmatched junction bases: 9. The CDR3 sequence is 17 residues long. Study-wide findings and caveats: As immune exposure information, only CMV serostatus was available. As confirmed in vitro, three CMV-associated chains were specific for CMV antigens.

Note on this clone: The target antigen is unknown.

This receptor was taken from a man aged 50 or older in good health and CMV-seropositive. The V and J genes are TRBV29-1 and TRBJ2-1; 7 bases fit TRBD2. The sequenced material came from PBMCs. CDR3 nucleotides: TGCAGCGTTGAAGATCTTCAGGGACTACCATCCTACAATGAGCAGTTCTTC. Its translation is CSVEDLQGLPSYNEQFF.